This TCR beta chain was observed in a study of cytomegalovirus exposure and HLA in healthy donors. Study-wide findings and caveats: Listed as cytomegalovirus-associated were 164 TCR beta chains.

Notes on this clone: Its specificity is not known.

In the PCR, 60 Vbeta and 13 Jbeta primers were used. Original data processing: Later analysis identified roughly 82 million unique TCR beta chains, about 10 million shared. Profiled with immunoSEQ multiplex PCR; TCRdb holds only in-frame clones, not every one. That table supplies the V and J calls and clone size; D and trimming were determined from the DNA. Among 110,000 to 150,000 clones listed, roughly 77% were seen once. Germline V CDR1 and CDR2: KGHSH, LQKENI. Trimming took 5 bases from V and 2 from J; bases not matched to a gene: 6. The CDR3 runs to 14 residues. The sequence came from a male donor in good health and CMV-seronegative. Sequences were obtained from PBMCs. The chain joins TRBV18 to TRBJ2-7; 7 nucleotides match TRBD2. The DNA for the CDR3 is TGTGCCAGCTCATCAAAAGCGGGGACCTACGAGCAGTACTTC. Translating gives CASSSKAGTYEQYF.